This T cell receptor beta chain stems from a study of blood T cell repertoires in COVID-19 (dated by TCRdb to about 2020). With respect to the entire study: The collaborator samples originated in the United States, Italy and Spain and spanned the acute and convalescent phases of COVID-19. The sample metadata nearly always contained a de-identified subject ID, COVID-19 status, age in years and sex. The prospective study material was composed of cDNA or gDNA derived from T cells, B-cell-depleted T cells, or PBMCs. Where available, HLA class I and class II types were taken from metadata supplied by the sample provider and were not determined by assay-based typing. The samples were drawn from the first 160 participants of the ongoing ImmuneRACE study and from 1,254 subjects provided by 6 global collaborators. The repertoires were released in a freely available public database intended as a resource for research on the immune response to SARS-CoV-2. The dataset comprised deeply sampled blood TCRbeta repertoires from subjects exposed to, actively infected with, or recovered from COVID-19. Results the study describes overall, beyond this receptor: How much clinical and demographic metadata was included differed by source and by participant, and the metadata was provided uncurated.

TCRbeta CDR3 regions were amplified from genomic DNA by means of the immunoSEQ Assay, a bias-controlled multiplex PCR. Under the source paper's analysis protocol: The number of nucleated cells in each sample was estimated by amplification of reference gene primers within the assay. To quantify the absolute abundance of each unique TCRbeta CDR3 rearrangement, sequence reads were collapsed and filtered. For each sample, productive Simpson clonality was calculated as the square root of Simpson's diversity index across productive rearrangements. This is the immuneACCESS table as TCRdb keeps it, with only in-frame sequences that have V and J called. A part of the clones is gone; compared with another copy, unresolved V genes explain less than half, and the rest is unexplained. V, J and clone size derive from that table, while D and trimming were established from the DNA sequence. The sample table lists hundreds of thousands of clones, about nine tenths of them with a count of one. The top ten hold 2.6% of the sample.

This clone was counted between two and nine times. It has no known antigen specificity. No much larger clone is present one base from it, and per-base qualities are unavailable. Enrolling through a virtual design, the prospective study's participants ranged in age from about 18 to 89 years and lived across 24 United States geographic areas. To assign participants to cohorts, the prospective study relied on clinical history that participants themselves reported in a screening survey and a study questionnaire. Recovered participants in ImmuneRACE Cohort 3 were defined as having two consecutive negative NP/OP PCR tests, clearance from a healthcare professional, or resolution of symptoms. Mobile phlebotomists in the prospective study collected whole blood, serum and a nasopharyngeal or oropharyngeal swab from every participant. Participants in the prospective study had the option to provide additional blood draws and questionnaires over a roughly two-month period. Before DNA extraction, blood samples from the prospective study were shipped at room temperature or frozen.

The germline V gene specifies SGHDN as CDR1 and FVKESK as CDR2. Measured from the cysteine to the phenylalanine, the CDR3 is 12 residues long. Only the CDR3 DNA stays, 36 bases, in frame from base 1. Cut back by 1 base and 8 bases, the V and J ends lie 8 bases apart. Recombination joined TRBV14 with TRBJ1-1, with no reliable assignment of the D segment. Sequences were obtained from PBMCs or T cells enriched from blood (not recorded which). This TCR was recovered from a man in his 60s who had recovered from COVID-19. The CDR3 protein is CASSQVGREAFF. In nucleotides, the sequence is TGTGCCAGCAGCCAAGTTGGCAGAGAAGCTTTCTTT.